This T cell receptor beta chain was profiled in a study of T cell responses to AZD1222 COVID-19 vaccine. General observations from the study: Spike-specific TCR breadth and depth went up after people got two AZD1222 doses.

Clones were sequenced by immunoSEQ multiplex PCR, and TCRdb holds only the in-frame ones, with some missing. The sample contains approximately 60,000 clones, more than 70% of which appear only once. The length of the CDR3 is 13 residues. V lost 4 bases and J lost 2, with 7 bases in between. CDR1 is SGHTA and CDR2 is FQGNSA in the germline V gene. As for this clone: Antigen unknown.

This receptor was obtained from an adult in good health. Material: peripheral blood, obtained on day 0 of AZD1222 vaccination. The chain couples TRBV7-2 to TRBJ2-3; D perhaps matches TRBD1 (6 bases). Written as DNA, the CDR3 is TGTGCCAGCAGCTACAGGGCCACAGATACGCAGTATTTT. This translates into CASSYRATDTQYF.